This entry lists 25 T cell receptor beta chains sequenced from one sample in a study of CD8 T cells in Susac syndrome. Reverse transcription of about 0.5 to 1 ug RNA was carried out with random hexamers. Via MiXCR, TCRdb re-called the immunoSEQ multiplex PCR reads, giving one row per CDR3 protein. The repertoire holds 140,000 or so distinct CDR3 sequences, 95% seen once, with about 0.11% in the top ten. Specimen: CD4+ T cells from PBMCs. The receptors come from a human donor with multiple sclerosis.

The J gene is TRBJ2-1, the V gene TRBV7-2; TRBD2 matches at 8 bases. There are 15 residues in the CDR3. Germline CDR1 reads SGHTA; CDR2 reads FQGNSA. Trimming at V came to 5 bases and at J to 8 bases, leaving 11 bases not matched to a gene. The CDR3 DNA reads TGTGCCAGCAGCCTAAACCCCGGGACTAGTCATGAGCAGTTCTTC. Amino acids: CASSLNPGTSHEQFF.

The rearrangement joins TRBV24-1 to TRBJ2-3; either TRBD1 or TRBD2 may fit D (6 bases each). Germline V CDR1 and CDR2: KGHDR, SFDVKD. V shed 3 bases and J shed 4 bases, with 10 bases lying between them. This CDR3 is built from 14 residues. CDR3 region: CATSDTGGADTQYF. The CDR3 bases are TGTGCCACCAGTGATACCGGGGGCGCAGATACGCAGTATTTT.

This rearrangement joins TRBV30 to TRBJ1-2; D remains ambiguous. This CDR3 is 13 amino acids long. CDR1 is GTSNPN and CDR2 is SVGIG in the germline V gene (reference sequence). V was clipped by 0 bases and J by 4 bases, with 9 bases between them. The CDR3 region has the DNA TGTGCCTGGAGTGTAGAGGGCTTCTATGGCTACACCTTC. This encodes CAWSVEGFYGYTF.

The genes are TRBV15 and TRBJ2-3; D is unclear. Germline V lookup: CDR1 LNHNV, CDR2 YYDKDF (reference sequence). The CDR3 runs to 14 residues. Deletions cut 0 bases from V and 2 bases from J, with 6 bases between. The CDR3 DNA sequence: TGTGCCACCAGCAGAGAACTTGTCACAGATACGCAGTATTTT. Amino acids: CATSRELVTDTQYF.

Written as DNA, the CDR3 is TGTGCCAGCAGTGTAGGGGCCTATGGCTACACCTTC. Amino acid sequence: CASSVGAYGYTF. J is TRBJ1-2 and V is TRBV6-1; D is perhaps TRBD1 (5 bases). Trimming cost V 4 bases and J 4 bases, with 7 bases left between them. Germline CDR1 reads MNHNS; CDR2 reads SASEGT. This CDR3 spans 12 amino acids.

The chain employs TRBV7-2 and TRBJ1-6; 7 nucleotides line up with TRBD1. The length of the CDR3 is 14 residues. V lost 3 bases, J lost 6 bases, and 2 bases stayed unmatched. CDR1 and CDR2 from the germline V gene are SGHTA and FQGNSA. CDR3 protein: CASSFDRVNSPLHF. The CDR3 nucleotides are TGTGCCAGCAGCTTCGACAGGGTTAATTCACCCCTCCACTTT.

The CDR3: CSAQGSTDTQYF. The CDR3 region has the DNA TGCAGTGCCCAGGGGAGCACAGATACGCAGTATTTT. This rearrangement joins TRBV20-1 to TRBJ2-3; possible D gene TRBD1, 6 bases. Germline V gives CDR1 DFQATT, CDR2 SNEGSKA (reference sequence). CDR3 length: 12 amino acids. Trimming took off 6 bases at V and 0 bases at J, with 7 bases between the two ends.

The rearrangement joins TRBV7-3 to TRBJ2-2; 15 nucleotides agree with TRBD2. The CDR3 contains 18 residues. Per the germline V gene, CDR1 is SGHTA and CDR2 is FQGTGA. V lost 7 bases to trimming and J lost 5 bases; unmatched junction nucleotides: 11. The CDR3 DNA sequence: TGTGCCAGCAAGGCCGGGACTAGCGGGAGGACGGGAACCGGGGAGCTGTTTTTT. As protein: CASKAGTSGRTGTGELFF.

This chain uses TRBV28 with TRBJ1-5, with TRBD1 as a possible D gene (5 bases). Deletions cut 5 bases from V and 2 bases from J, with 16 bases between. Germline V gene data show CDR1 as MDHEN and CDR2 as SYDVKM. This CDR3 region has 16 residues. CDR3 amino acids: CASSKGTPLGNQPQHF. DNA of the CDR3: TGTGCCAGCAGTAAGGGGACCCCTCTCGGCAATCAGCCCCAGCATTTT.

This clonotype has a handful of counts. The gene calls are TRBV7-9 and TRBJ2-7; 7 bases agree with TRBD1. Looked up from germline, CDR1 is SEHNR and CDR2 is FQNEAQ (reference sequence). With 1 base clipped from V and 2 bases from J, the junction kept 5 bases outside the gene matches. The CDR3 sequence is 15 residues long. The CDR3 region has the DNA TGTGCCAGCAGCTTAGTGACAGGGCCCGCCTACGAGCAGTACTTC. Translated: CASSLVTGPAYEQYF.

The chain carries TRBV20-1 and TRBJ1-3; no reliable D call. CDR3 size: 12 residues. In germline, CDR1 is DFQATT, CDR2 SNEGSKA (reference sequence). Trimming stripped 6 bases from V and 4 bases from J, with 10 bases between. In nucleotides, the CDR3 is TGCAGTGCAGGATTATCCGGAAACACCATATATTTT. It codes for CSAGLSGNTIYF.

The genes are TRBV7-8 and TRBJ2-7; 12 bases are shared with TRBD2. Germline CDR1 reads SGHVS; CDR2 reads FQNEAQ. There are 16 residues in the CDR3. Trimming at V came to 0 bases and at J to 1 base, leaving 1 base not matched to a gene. CDR3 protein: CASSLATSGRSYEQYF. The CDR3 DNA sequence: TGTGCCAGCAGCTTAGCGACTAGCGGGAGATCCTACGAGCAGTACTTC.

The rearrangement links TRBV30 to TRBJ1-6; D remains unclear. The CDR3 is 15 residues long. Germline CDR1 is GTSNPN and CDR2 is SVGIG (reference sequence). Trimming removed 4 bases at V and 0 bases at J, with 10 bases between. CDR3 residues: CAWIPKSSYNSPLHF. CDR3 coding DNA: TGTGCCTGGATCCCGAAAAGCTCCTATAATTCACCCCTCCACTTT.

J is TRBJ2-7 and V is TRBV20-1; 14 nucleotides agree with TRBD2. CDR1 is DFQATT and CDR2 is SNEGSKA in the germline V gene (reference sequence). There are 17 residues in the CDR3. V lost 4 bases and J lost 6; bases outside the gene matches: 14. CDR3 residues: CSAIPTSGRAGLSEQYF. The CDR3 region has the DNA TGCAGTGCTATACCGACTAGCGGGAGGGCCGGCCTCAGCGAGCAGTACTTC.

This clonotype was recorded only once. V and J are TRBV19 and TRBJ1-2; D not certain. V lost 3 bases and J 7 bases, leaving 15 bases between the germline ends. This CDR3 region has 14 residues. The germline V gene encodes CDR1 LNHDA and CDR2 SQIVND (reference sequence). In DNA form, the CDR3 reads TGTGCCAGTAGTATGGGCTCCTCCTTGACTGGCTACACCTTC. It is translated as CASSMGSSLTGYTF.

The rearrangement joins TRBV29-1 to TRBJ2-2; TRBD1 matches 8 bases. The germline V gene has CDR1 SQVTM and CDR2 ANQGSEA. This CDR3 comprises 15 residues. V gave up 6 bases and J gave up 0 bases; unmatched junction bases: 6. The CDR3 spells CSVTGTGANTGELFF. DNA of the CDR3: TGCAGCGTCACCGGGACAGGAGCGAACACCGGGGAGCTGTTTTTT.

This clonotype was seen once. The V gene is TRBV2, the J gene TRBJ2-5; a weak D match, TRBD2 (6 bases). The CDR3 runs to 14 residues. V was pared by 6 bases and J by 5 bases, with 16 bases between. The germline V gene has CDR1 SNHLY and CDR2 FYNNEI. CDR3 sequence reads: CASRPGRGTETQYF. The CDR3 DNA follows: TGTGCCAGCAGACCGGGACGGGGGACCGAGACCCAGTACTTC. The full variable domain, its missing parts supplied by reference TRBV2 and TRBJ2-5, is EPEVTQTPSHQVTQMGQEVILRCVPISNHLYFYWYRQILGQKVEFLVSFYNNEISEKSEIFDDQFSVERPDGSNFTLKIRSTKLEDSAMYFCASRPGRGTETQYFGPGTRLLVL.

J is TRBJ2-2 and V is TRBV20-1; D may match TRBD1 or TRBD2 (6 bases each). V was clipped by 3 bases and J by 6 bases, with 14 bases between them. Germline V lookup: CDR1 DFQATT, CDR2 SNEGSKA (reference sequence). The CDR3 is made up of 14 amino acids. The CDR3 bases are TGCAGTGCTAGGGGTAGGGGGGTTCCCGGGGAGCTGTTTTTT. Amino acid sequence: CSARGRGVPGELFF.

CDR3 coding DNA: TGTGCCAGCAGCCAAGTTCCAGTACTCACAGATACGCAGTATTTT. Protein product: CASSQVPVLTDTQYF. The J gene is TRBJ2-3, the V gene TRBV3-1; D not resolved. The V gene lost 1 base and the J gene lost 2 bases, with 10 bases spanning the gap. CDR1 is LGHDT and CDR2 is YNNKEL in the germline V gene (reference sequence). The CDR3 covers 15 residues.

The chain recombines TRBV7-2 with TRBJ1-2; no firm D call. Germline V lookup: CDR1 SGHTA, CDR2 FQGNSA. The length of the CDR3 is 11 residues. Trimming took off 2 bases at V and 9 bases at J, with 7 bases between the two ends. Here the CDR3 reads CASSLLRSYTF. Written as DNA, the CDR3 is TGTGCCAGCAGCTTACTCCGGAGCTACACCTTC.

A single count supports this clonotype. The chain has TRBV27 and TRBJ1-5; 9 bases match TRBD1. V was pared by 8 bases and J by 6 bases, with 2 bases of the junction left unmatched. CDR1 is MNHEY, CDR2 SMNVEV, per germline (reference sequence). The CDR3 runs to 12 residues. The CDR3: CASGTGSQPQHF. The CDR3 region has the DNA TGTGCCAGCGGGACAGGGAGTCAGCCCCAGCATTTT.

The genes are TRBV11-2 and TRBJ2-5; TRBD1 matches at 9 bases. The J segment lost 3 bases and the V segment lost 5 bases, leaving 7 bases of the junction unmatched. This CDR3 contains 15 residues. Germline CDR1 is SGHAT and CDR2 is FQNNGV. As DNA, the CDR3 is TGTGCCAGCAGCCGAGGACAGGGGATGGAAGAGACCCAGTACTTC. Translated: CASSRGQGMEETQYF.

The DNA for the CDR3 is TGTGCCAGTAGTTTCCTCGGGACTGAAGCTTTCTTT. Encoded protein: CASSFLGTEAFF. The chain couples TRBV19 to TRBJ1-1; D is unresolved. V dropped 5 bases and J dropped 5 bases, with 9 bases sitting between them. This CDR3 contains 12 residues. Germline assignment: CDR1 LNHDA and CDR2 SQIVND (reference sequence).

J is TRBJ1-6 and V is TRBV20-1, with D unresolved. From germline, CDR1 is DFQATT and CDR2 SNEGSKA (reference sequence). The CDR3 totals 13 residues. V lost 2 bases and J lost 8, with 10 bases in between. CDR3: CSARSAVDSPLHF. As DNA, the CDR3 is TGCAGTGCTAGATCGGCTGTCGATTCACCCCTCCACTTT.

This chain joins TRBV3-1 and TRBJ2-1; 9 nucleotides match TRBD1. From germline, CDR1 is LGHDT and CDR2 YNNKEL (reference sequence). J was trimmed by 5 bases and V by 3 bases; bases with no gene match: 5. This CDR3 region has 15 residues. The CDR3 DNA sequence: TGTGCCAGCAGCCATGGGACAGGGAGGAACAATGAGCAGTTCTTC. Amino acids: CASSHGTGRNNEQFF.